This TCR beta chain came from a study of blood T cell repertoires in COVID-19. Study-wide context: The study drew acute and convalescent COVID-19 samples from the United States, Italy and Spain. PBMCs, B-cell-depleted T cells, or T cells were the source of the cDNA or gDNA that made up the material.

Original methodology: Researchers report that nucleated cell counts were estimated from reference gene primer amplification. Method: immunoSEQ multiplex PCR; TCRdb's copy keeps in-frame clones and lacks some. That table is the source of V, J and clone size, and D and trimming were worked out from the DNA. The sample has 130,000 to 150,000 clones, 88% seen once; the top ten hold under 3%. CDR3 length equals 15 residues. Germline V gene lookup returns CDR1 SGHRS and CDR2 YFSETQ. The V segment lost 0 bases and the J segment 4 bases; nucleotides outside the gene matches: 5. Regarding this clone: Other DNA sequences within the sample encode an identical CDR3.

This TCR derives from a human donor in a cohort sampled during active COVID-19. This chain joins TRBV5-1 and TRBJ2-5, with TRBD2 identical over 8 bases. The sequenced material came from peripheral blood. The CDR3 nucleotides are TGCGCCAGCAGCTTGGCGGGAGGGCCTGGAGAGACCCAGTACTTC. Translated: CASSLAGGPGETQYF. Drawing the rest from reference TRBV5-1 and TRBJ2-5, the complete variable domain is KAGVTQTPRYLIKTRGQQVTLSCSPISGHRSVSWYQQTPGQGLQFLFEYFSETQRNKGNFPGRFSGRQFSNSRSEMNVSTLELGDSALYLCASSLAGGPGETQYFGPGTRLLVL.